Reported below is one T cell receptor (beta chain). At least ten counts were recorded for this clonotype. Its antigen remains unidentified. No much larger clonotype is one base removed from it; base qualities were not supplied. This record belongs to a study of regulatory T cells in long-lasting Graves disease listed by TCRdb under 2021. With regard to the full study: Patients with newly diagnosed Graves' disease had been on antithyroid drugs for under 3 months. Peripheral blood TCR sequencing and RNA sequencing compared persistent Graves' disease patients with newly diagnosed Graves' disease patients. The study took place in China and was registered as a clinical trial. TCR sequencing covered around 13 persistent and 20 newly diagnosed Graves' disease patients, about 35 samples in total. Overall results and qualifications from the work: Lower TCR Shannon entropy and fewer highly expanded clones were observed in persistent Graves' disease patients than in newly diagnosed patients, which suggested clonal expansion. A larger number of public clonotypes was shared among persistent patients (over 2,500) than among newly diagnosed patients (approximately 1,000). Peripheral blood alone was examined, since thyroid tissue, which constituted the primary lesion, could not be accessed. The authors noted that the small sample size was a limitation that may lower accuracy. Preferential use of TRBV28, TRBJ1-2 and TRBJ2-5 was observed in persistent disease, whereas TRBV20-1 and TRBJ2-1 were favored in newly diagnosed disease. Sequencing and analysis were limited to the TCR beta chain.

Interpreted using the paper, the time point label stands for: newly diagnosed GD, antithyroid drugs for less than 3 months. RNA was extracted from PBMCs in TRIzol for both TCR sequencing and RNA sequencing. Graves' disease was diagnosed according to American Thyroid Association guidelines. Patients were recruited from an endocrinology department in Xi'an, China. From each patient, around 9 milliliters of peripheral blood was collected into an EDTA anticoagulant tube. Ficoll Paque Plus density gradient separation was used to isolate PBMCs, and no additional T cell sorting was done. An Agilent 2100 Bioanalyzer and agarose gel were used to assess RNA quality, and a NanoDrop 2000 was used to measure RNA concentration. Libraries were built with multiplex PCR. The sequencer was an Illumina HiSeq 4000. TCR beta libraries were built with iRepertoire HTBI primers and Arm-PCR amplification of CDR3 regions. PCR products were gel purified before sequencing. Regarding the original processing steps: Gene usage analysis of CDR3 amino acid clonotypes used the 62 TRBV and some 13 TRBJ segments found across samples. Filtered high-quality paired reads were merged into contigs using COPE and FqMerger. Contigs were aligned with BLAST to IMGT TRBV, TRBD and TRBJ reference genes, and CDR3 was defined per IMGT. Clonotypes above 0.1% frequency were classified as highly expanded clones. Shannon entropy served as the measure of repertoire diversity, while the Gini coefficient captured V-J evenness. A clonotype found in more than one individual was treated as public. TCRdb took the public reads, trimmed them with fastp at Q25, ran MiXCR for clone calling and kept in-frame beta chains. Each record represents a unique CDR3 protein, reported with the most common genes and DNA among its rows. These V and J calls are TCRdb output, not the study's own analysis. In all, the sample holds fewer than 650,000 distinct CDR3 sequences, and 15% to 20% of those were seen once. The top ten constitute about 20% of the sample.

The CDR3 sequence holds 12 residues, the cysteine and phenylalanine included. The retained sequence is limited to the CDR3, 36 bases, with the frame set at the first base. V loses 6 bases of germline sequence and J loses 5 bases, and the interval between the two ends is 10 bases. This same sample was also taken into another study, of T cells in Graves' hyperthyroidism and ophthalmopathy. That second report states: Stable Graves' hyperthyroidism was defined as the absence of progression to ophthalmopathy over 18 months of follow-up. Hyperthyroidism patients were aged 18 to 65 years and newly diagnosed, with disease duration of less than 2 months. Exclusion was applied to patients with uncontrolled infections, other autoimmune diseases, pregnancy or lactation. Clinical symptoms, serum thyroxine and TRAb, thyroid ultrasound, and orbital computed tomography formed the basis for the diagnoses. The TCR CDR3 was subjected to a first round of RT-PCR using the HTBI primer set and the Qiagen OneStep RT-PCR kit. Most expanded thyroid clonotypes (frequency above 0.001) were also detected in blood, a finding suggesting that blood repertoires may reflect thyroid immune responses. In cross-validation, a model built on a 13 V-J signature told ophthalmopathy apart from stable hyperthyroidism with 87.88% sensitivity and around 81% specificity, and in testing the same model reached 80%/75%. In validation, progression to ophthalmopathy was predicted by the model with 55% to 71% sensitivity and around 75% specificity, a median of approximately 6.5 months before onset. To identify distinguishing TCR V-J signatures, a discovery cohort of about a hundred patients was used, comprising 43 with Graves' ophthalmopathy and about 59 with stable Graves' hyperthyroidism. Prospective prediction of ophthalmopathy was tested in an independent validation cohort consisting of 18 to 20 hyperthyroidism patients and 15 or so patients who later progressed to ophthalmopathy. The roughly 91 discovery patients were randomly divided into training and test sets at a 7:3 ratio. The study also compared thyroid tissue and blood T-cell repertoires from about six Graves' hyperthyroidism patients. Once sampling was done, hyperthyroidism patients were given methimazole at a starting dose of 30 mg daily, whereas ophthalmopathy patients were given high-dose intravenous methylprednisolone. A second multiplex PCR round built the libraries, followed by size selection and purification. Sequencing of the libraries was done on an Illumina HiSeq2000 using paired-end 100 bp reads. SOAPnuke was used to process the raw data, removing reads that contained adapters or uncalled bases, had a mean Phred below 15, or lacked an exact match to the constant primer or identifier. COPE v1.2.5 was used to merge high-quality paired reads, and clonotypes were defined as unique nucleotide sequences. MiTCR v1.1 was used to align clonotypes to the IMGT TRBV, TRBD and TRBJ reference segments. Only V-J combinations with frequency above 0.0001, covering 99.2% of repertoires, were analysed. A TCS score was defined as the ratio of F50 (clonal expansion) to E x V (chaos), with BLOSUM62-based TCRdist applied between CDR3 peptides within each V-J. Welch's t-statistics and random forest reduced approximately 520 V-J features to 13, which were used in a naive Bayes classifier (R e1071). Sample size was not statistically predetermined, and blinding of investigators to group allocation was not performed. According to the paper, TCR Vbeta CDR3 sequencing was carried out on 135 peripheral blood samples, which came from under 50 ophthalmopathy, around 74 hyperthyroidism and about 17 progressor patients.

The V and J genes are TRBV12-3 or TRBV12-4 and TRBJ1-1, with the D gene too uncertain to name. Sample: peripheral blood mononuclear cells (PBMCs), taken at new diagnosis, from a patient treated with antithyroid drugs. This clonotype was sampled from a woman aged 30 to 39 with Graves disease. Donor details come from another sample of the same person, matched by shared clones. The DNA sequence is as follows: TGTGCCAGCAGGGGAAGTAGAACTGAAGCTTTCTTT. It translates as CASRGSRTEAFF.